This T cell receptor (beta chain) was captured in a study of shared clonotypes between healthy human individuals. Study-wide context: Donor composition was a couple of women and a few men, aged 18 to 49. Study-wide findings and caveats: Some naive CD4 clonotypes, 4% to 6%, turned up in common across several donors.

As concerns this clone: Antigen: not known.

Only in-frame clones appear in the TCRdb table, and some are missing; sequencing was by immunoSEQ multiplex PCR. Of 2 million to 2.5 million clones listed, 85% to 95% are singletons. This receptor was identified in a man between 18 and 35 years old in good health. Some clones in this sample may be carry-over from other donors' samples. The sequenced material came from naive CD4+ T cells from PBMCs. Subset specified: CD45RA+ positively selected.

CDR3 coding DNA: TGTGCCAGCTCACCGTCGGCCGGAGACACCGGGGAGCTGTTTTTT. It codes for CASSPSAGDTGELFF. The chain uses TRBV18 and TRBJ2-2; no clear D. CDR1 KGHSH and CDR2 LQKENI come from the germline V gene. The CDR3 covers 15 residues. The germline V and J ends were trimmed by 3 bases and 3 bases, with 11 bases remaining between them.